The following is a TCR beta chain sequence with its context. Clones were sequenced by immunoSEQ multiplex PCR, and TCRdb holds only the in-frame ones, with some missing. The repertoire holds about 69,000 clones, 84% seen once, with 2.9% in the top ten. This entry belongs to a study of control samples from healthy donors and cancer patients. CDR1 is KGHSH, CDR2 LQKENI, per germline. Trimming took off 3 bases at V and 2 bases at J, with 11 bases between the two ends. The CDR3 is made up of 14 amino acids. V is TRBV18 and J is TRBJ2-7, with a tentative D call TRBD2 (5 bases). The sample consisted of PBMCs. The TCR originated in a woman aged 45-59 years with lung cancer. The CDR3 loop is CASSPWGDTYEQYF. CDR3 bases: TGTGCCAGCTCACCTTGGGGAGACACCTACGAGCAGTACTTC.